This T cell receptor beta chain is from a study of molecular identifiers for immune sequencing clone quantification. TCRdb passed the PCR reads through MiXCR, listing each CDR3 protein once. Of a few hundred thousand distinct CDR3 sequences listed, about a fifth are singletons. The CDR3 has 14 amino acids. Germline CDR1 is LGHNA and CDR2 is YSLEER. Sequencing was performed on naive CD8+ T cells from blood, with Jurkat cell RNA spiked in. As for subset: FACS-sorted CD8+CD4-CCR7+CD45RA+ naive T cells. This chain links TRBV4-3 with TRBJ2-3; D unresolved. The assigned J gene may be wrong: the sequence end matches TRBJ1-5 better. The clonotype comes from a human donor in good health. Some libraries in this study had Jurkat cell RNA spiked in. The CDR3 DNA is TGCGCCAGCAGCCAAGAGCGGTCCACAGATACGCAGCATTTT. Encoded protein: CASSQERSTDTQHF.